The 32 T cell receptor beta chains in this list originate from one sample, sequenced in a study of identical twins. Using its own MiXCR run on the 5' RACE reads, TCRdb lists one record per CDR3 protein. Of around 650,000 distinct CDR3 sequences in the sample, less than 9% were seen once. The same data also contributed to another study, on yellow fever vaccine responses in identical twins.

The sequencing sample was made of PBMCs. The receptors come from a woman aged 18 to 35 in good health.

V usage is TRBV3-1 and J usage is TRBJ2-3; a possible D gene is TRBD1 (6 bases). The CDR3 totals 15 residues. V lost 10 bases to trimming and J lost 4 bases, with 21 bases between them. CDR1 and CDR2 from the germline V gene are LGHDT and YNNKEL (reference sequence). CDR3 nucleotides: TGTGCCACCTCCCTTCACAGGGAACCCGCAGATACGCAGTATTTT. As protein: CATSLHREPADTQYF.

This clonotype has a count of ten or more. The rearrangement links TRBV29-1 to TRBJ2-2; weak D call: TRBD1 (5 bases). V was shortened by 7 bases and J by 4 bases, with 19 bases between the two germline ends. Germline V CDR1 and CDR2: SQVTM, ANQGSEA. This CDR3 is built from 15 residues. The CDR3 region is CSARTLGTGTGELFF. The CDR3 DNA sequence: TGCAGCGCAAGGACACTGGGAACGGGCACCGGGGAGCTGTTTTTT.

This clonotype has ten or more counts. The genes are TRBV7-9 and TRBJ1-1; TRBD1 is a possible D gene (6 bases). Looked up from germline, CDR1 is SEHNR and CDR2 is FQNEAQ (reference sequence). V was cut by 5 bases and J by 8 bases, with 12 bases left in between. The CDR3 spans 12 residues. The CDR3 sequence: CASSPNGQEAFF. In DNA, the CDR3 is TGTGCCAGCAGCCCCAACGGACAGGAAGCTTTCTTT.

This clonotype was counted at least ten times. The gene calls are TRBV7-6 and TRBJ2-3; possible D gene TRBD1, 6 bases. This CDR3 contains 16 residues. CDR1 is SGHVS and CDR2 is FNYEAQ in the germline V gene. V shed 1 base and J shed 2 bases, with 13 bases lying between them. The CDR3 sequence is CASSLGSRGNTDTQYF. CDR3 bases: TGTGCCAGCAGCTTAGGGAGCAGGGGAAACACAGATACGCAGTATTTT.

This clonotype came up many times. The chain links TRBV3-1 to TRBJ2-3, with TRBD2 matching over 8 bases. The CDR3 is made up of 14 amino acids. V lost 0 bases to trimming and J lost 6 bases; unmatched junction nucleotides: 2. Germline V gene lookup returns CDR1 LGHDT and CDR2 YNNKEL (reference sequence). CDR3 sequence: CASSQEASGDTQYF. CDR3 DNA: TGTGCCAGCAGCCAAGAGGCTAGCGGGGATACGCAGTATTTT.

CDR3 in amino acids: CSVRPGGNPDSPLHF. The DNA of the CDR3 is TGCAGCGTTAGGCCAGGGGGTAACCCTGACTCACCCCTCCACTTT. V gene TRBV29-1 combines with J gene TRBJ1-6, with TRBD1 identical over 7 bases. Germline assignment: CDR1 SQVTM and CDR2 ANQGSEA. CDR3 size: 15 residues. After removal of 5 bases from V and 10 bases from J, the junction contained 14 bases not matched to a gene.

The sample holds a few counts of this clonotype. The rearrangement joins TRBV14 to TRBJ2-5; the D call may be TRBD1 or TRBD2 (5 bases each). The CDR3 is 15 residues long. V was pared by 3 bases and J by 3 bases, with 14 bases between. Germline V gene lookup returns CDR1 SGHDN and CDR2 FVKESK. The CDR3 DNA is TGTGCCAGCAGCCATGTCCGGGACCGAGAAGAGACCCAGTACTTC. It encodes CASSHVRDREETQYF.

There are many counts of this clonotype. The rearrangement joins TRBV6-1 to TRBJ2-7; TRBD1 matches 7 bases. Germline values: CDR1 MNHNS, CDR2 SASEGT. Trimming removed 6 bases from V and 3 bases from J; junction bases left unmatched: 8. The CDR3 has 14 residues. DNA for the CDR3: TGTGCCAGCAGGGCTGATTACAGGGGCTACGAGCAGTACTTC. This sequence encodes CASRADYRGYEQYF.

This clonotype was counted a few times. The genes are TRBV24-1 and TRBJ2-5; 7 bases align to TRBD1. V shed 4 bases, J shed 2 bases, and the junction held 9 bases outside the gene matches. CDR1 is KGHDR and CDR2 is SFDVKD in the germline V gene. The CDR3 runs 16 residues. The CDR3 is CATSDPPRTGQETQYF. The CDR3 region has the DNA TGTGCCACCAGTGACCCCCCGCGGACAGGTCAAGAGACCCAGTACTTC.

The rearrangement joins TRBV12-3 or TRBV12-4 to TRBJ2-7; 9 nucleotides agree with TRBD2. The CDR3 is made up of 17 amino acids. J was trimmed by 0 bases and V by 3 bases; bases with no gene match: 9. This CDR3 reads CASSLGLAGVTSYEQYF. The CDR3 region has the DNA TGTGCCAGCAGTTTGGGATTAGCGGGAGTTACCTCCTACGAGCAGTACTTC.

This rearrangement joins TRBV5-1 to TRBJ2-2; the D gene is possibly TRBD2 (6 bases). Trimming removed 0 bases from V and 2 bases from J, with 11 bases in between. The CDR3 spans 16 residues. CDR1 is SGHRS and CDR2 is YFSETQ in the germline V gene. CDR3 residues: CASSLASSENTGELFF. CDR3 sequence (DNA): TGCGCCAGCAGCTTGGCGTCTAGCGAAAACACCGGGGAGCTGTTTTTT.

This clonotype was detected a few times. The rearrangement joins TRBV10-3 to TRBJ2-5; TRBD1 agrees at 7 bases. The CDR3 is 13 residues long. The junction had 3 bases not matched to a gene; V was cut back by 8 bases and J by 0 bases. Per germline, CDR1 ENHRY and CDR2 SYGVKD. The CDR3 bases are TGTGCCATCGGGACAGAATACCAAGAGACCCAGTACTTC. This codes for CAIGTEYQETQYF.

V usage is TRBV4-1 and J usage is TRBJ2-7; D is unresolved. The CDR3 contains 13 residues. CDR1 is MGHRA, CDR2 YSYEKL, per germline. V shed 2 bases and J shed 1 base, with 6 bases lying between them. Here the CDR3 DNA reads TGCGCCAGCAGCCAAATTGGGTCCTACGAGCAGTACTTC. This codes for CASSQIGSYEQYF.

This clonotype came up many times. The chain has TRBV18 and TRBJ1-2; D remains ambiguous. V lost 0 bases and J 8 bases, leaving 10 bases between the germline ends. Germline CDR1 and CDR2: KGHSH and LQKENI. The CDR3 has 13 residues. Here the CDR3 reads CASSPPGYQGYTF. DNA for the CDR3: TGTGCCAGCTCACCACCGGGGTATCAGGGCTACACCTTC.

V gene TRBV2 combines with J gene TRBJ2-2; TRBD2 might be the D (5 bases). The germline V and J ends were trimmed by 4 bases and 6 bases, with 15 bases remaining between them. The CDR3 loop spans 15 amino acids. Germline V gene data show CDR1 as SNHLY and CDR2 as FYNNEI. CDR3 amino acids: CASSGRPEGSGELFF. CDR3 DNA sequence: TGTGCCAGCAGTGGGCGACCCGAGGGTTCCGGGGAGCTGTTTTTT.

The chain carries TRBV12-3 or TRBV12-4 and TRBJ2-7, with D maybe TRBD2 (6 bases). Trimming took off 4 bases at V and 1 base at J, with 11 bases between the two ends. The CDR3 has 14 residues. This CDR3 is CASSSREMSYEQYF. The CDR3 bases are TGTGCCAGCAGTTCACGGGAGATGTCCTACGAGCAGTACTTC.

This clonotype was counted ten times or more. The CDR3 sequence: CASSLDRGSTGELFF. In DNA, the CDR3 is TGTGCCAGCAGTCTAGACAGGGGGAGCACCGGGGAGCTGTTTTTT. V and J are TRBV2 and TRBJ2-2, with 9 positions matching TRBD1. The CDR3 loop spans 15 amino acids. Germline V gene data show CDR1 as SNHLY and CDR2 as FYNNEI. V shed 5 bases, J shed 4 bases, and the junction held 5 bases outside the gene matches.

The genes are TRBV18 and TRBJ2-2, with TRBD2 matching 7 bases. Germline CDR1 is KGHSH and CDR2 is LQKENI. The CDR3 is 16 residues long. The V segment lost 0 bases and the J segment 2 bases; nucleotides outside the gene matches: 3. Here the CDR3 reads CASSPPGGSNTGELFF. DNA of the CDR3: TGTGCCAGCTCACCACCTGGCGGGAGTAACACCGGGGAGCTGTTTTTT.

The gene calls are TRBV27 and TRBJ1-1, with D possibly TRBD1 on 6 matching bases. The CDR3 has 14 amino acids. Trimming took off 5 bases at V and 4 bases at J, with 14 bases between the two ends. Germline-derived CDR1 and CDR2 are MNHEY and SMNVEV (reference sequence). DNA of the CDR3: TGTGCCAGCAGTCGAGGGGGTGTGGGCACTGAAGCTTTCTTT. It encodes CASSRGGVGTEAFF.

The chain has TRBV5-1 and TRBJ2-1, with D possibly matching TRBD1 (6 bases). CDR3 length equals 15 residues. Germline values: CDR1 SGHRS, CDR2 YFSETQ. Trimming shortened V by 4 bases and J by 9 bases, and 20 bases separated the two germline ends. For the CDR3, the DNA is TGCGCCAGCAGCCCTGACAGGAGAGGGGACATTGAGCAGTTCTTC. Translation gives CASSPDRRGDIEQFF.

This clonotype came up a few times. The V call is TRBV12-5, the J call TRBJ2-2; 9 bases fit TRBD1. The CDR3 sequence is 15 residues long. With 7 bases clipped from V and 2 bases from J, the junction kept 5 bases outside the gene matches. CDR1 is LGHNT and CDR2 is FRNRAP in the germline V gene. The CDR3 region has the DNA TGTGCTAGTGCCCGGGGACAGGGAAACACCGGGGAGCTGTTTTTT. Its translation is CASARGQGNTGELFF.

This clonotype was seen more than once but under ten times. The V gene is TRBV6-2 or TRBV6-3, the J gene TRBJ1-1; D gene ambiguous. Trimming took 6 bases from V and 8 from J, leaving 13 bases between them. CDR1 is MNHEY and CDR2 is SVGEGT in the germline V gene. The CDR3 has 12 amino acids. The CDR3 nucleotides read TGTGCCAGCAGATCGGGCCCTTGGGAAGCTTTCTTT. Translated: CASRSGPWEAFF.

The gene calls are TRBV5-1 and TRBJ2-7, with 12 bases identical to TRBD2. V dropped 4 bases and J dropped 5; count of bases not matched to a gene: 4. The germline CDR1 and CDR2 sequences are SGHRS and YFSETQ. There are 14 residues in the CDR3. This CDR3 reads CASSTGLAGDEQYF. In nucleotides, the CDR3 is TGCGCCAGCAGCACGGGACTAGCGGGTGACGAGCAGTACTTC. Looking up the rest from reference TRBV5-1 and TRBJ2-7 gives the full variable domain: KAGVTQTPRYLIKTRGQQVTLSCSPISGHRSVSWYQQTPGQGLQFLFEYFSETQRNKGNFPGRFSGRQFSNSRSEMNVSTLELGDSALYLCASSTGLAGDEQYFGPGTRLTVT.

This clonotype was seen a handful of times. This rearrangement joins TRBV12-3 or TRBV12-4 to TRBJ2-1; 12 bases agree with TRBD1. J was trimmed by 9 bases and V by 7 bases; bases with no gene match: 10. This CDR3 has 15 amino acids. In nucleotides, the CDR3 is TGTGCCAGCACTCCGGGACAGGGGGCGTTCATTGAGCAGTTCTTC. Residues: CASTPGQGAFIEQFF.

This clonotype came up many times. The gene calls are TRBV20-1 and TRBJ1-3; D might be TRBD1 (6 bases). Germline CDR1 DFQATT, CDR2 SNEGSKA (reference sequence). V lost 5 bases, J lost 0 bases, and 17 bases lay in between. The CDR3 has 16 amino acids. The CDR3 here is CSALKGGQSSGNTIYF. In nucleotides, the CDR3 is TGCAGTGCTTTAAAAGGAGGACAGAGCTCTGGAAACACCATATATTTT.

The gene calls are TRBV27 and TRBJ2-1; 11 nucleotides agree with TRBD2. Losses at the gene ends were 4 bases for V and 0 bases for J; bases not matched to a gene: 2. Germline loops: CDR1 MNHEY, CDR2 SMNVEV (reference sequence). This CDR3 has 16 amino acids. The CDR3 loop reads CASSSSGGLSYNEQFF. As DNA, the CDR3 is TGTGCCAGCAGTTCTAGCGGGGGGCTCTCCTACAATGAGCAGTTCTTC.

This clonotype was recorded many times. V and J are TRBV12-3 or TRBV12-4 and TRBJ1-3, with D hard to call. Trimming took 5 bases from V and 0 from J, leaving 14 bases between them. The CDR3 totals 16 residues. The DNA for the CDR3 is TGTGCCAGCAGTCACGATTCCAAGAACTCTGGAAACACCATATATTTT. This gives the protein CASSHDSKNSGNTIYF.

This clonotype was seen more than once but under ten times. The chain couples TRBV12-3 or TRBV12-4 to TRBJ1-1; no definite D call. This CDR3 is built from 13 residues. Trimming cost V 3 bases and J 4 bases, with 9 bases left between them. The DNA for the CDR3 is TGTGCCAGCAGTTTTAGCCGGCCCACTGAAGCTTTCTTT. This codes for CASSFSRPTEAFF.

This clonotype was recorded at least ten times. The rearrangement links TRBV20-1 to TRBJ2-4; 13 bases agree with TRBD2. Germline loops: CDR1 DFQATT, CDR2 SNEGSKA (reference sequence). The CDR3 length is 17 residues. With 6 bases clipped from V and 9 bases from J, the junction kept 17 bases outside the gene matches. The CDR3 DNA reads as TGCAGTGCAAAACCCGGGACTAGCGGGGTTCAGGTATTCATTCAGTACTTC. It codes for CSAKPGTSGVQVFIQYF.

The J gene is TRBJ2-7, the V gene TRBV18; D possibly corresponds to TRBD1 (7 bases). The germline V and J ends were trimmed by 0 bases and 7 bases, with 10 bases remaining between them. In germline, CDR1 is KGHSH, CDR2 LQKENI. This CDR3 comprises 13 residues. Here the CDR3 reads CASSPPQGGEQYV. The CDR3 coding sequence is TGTGCCAGCTCACCACCGCAGGGGGGAGAGCAGTACGTC.

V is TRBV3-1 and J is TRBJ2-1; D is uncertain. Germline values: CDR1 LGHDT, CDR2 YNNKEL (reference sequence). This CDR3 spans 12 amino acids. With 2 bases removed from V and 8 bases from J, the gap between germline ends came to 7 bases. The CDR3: CASSQQAYEQFF. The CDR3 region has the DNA TGTGCCAGCAGCCAACAGGCCTATGAGCAGTTCTTC.

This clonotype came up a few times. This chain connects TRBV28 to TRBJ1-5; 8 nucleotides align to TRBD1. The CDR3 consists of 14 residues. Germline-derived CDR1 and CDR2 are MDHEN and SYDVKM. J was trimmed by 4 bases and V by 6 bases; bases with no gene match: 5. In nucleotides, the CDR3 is TGTGCCAGCAGGGGACAGGTGTGGAATCAGCCCCAGCATTTT. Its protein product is CASRGQVWNQPQHF.